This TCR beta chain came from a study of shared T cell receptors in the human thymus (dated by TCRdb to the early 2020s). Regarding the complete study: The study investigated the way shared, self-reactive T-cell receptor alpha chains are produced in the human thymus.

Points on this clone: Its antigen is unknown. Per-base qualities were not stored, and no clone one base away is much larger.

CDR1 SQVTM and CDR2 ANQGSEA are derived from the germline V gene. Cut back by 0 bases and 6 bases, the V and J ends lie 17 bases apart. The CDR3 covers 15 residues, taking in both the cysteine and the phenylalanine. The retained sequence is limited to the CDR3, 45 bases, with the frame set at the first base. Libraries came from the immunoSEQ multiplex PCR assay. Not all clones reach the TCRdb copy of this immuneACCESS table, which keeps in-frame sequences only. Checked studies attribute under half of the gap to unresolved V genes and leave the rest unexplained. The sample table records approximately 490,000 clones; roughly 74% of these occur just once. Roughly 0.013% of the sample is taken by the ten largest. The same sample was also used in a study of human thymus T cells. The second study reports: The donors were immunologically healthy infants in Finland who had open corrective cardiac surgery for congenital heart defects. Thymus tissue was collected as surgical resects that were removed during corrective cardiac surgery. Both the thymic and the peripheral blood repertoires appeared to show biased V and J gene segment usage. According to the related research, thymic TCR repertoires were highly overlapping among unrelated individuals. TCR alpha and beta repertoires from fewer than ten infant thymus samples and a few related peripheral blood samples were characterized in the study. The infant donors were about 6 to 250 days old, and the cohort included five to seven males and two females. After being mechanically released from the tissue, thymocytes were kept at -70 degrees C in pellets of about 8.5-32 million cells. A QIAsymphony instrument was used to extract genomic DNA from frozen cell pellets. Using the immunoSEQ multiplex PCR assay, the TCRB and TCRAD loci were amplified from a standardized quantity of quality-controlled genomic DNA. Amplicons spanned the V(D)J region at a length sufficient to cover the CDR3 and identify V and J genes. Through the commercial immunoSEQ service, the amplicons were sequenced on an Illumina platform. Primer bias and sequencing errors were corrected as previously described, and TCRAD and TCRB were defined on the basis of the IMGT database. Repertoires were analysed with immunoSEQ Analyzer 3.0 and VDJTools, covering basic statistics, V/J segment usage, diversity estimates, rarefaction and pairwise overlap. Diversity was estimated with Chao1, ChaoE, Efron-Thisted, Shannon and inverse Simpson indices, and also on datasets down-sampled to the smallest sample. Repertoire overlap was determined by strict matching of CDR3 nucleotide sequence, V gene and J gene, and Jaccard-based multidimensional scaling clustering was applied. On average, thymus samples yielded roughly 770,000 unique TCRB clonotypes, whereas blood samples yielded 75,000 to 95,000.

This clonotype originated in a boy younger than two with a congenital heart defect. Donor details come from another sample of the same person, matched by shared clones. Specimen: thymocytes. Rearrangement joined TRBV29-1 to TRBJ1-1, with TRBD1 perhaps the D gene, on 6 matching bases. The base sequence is TGCAGCGTTGAAGATGGTACAGGGTCACTGCCTGAAGCTTTCTTT. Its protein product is CSVEDGTGSLPEAFF.